What follows is one TCR beta chain and its context. The sample comes from a study of blood T cell repertoires in COVID-19. About the study: Sources were T cells, B-cell-depleted T cells, or PBMCs; the material itself was cDNA or gDNA.

Cohort placement rested on clinical history that participants reported themselves. The method was immunoSEQ multiplex PCR; TCRdb's version includes in-frame clones alone and lacks a portion of them. The sample yields some 380,000 clones, around 90% seen once. This receptor was identified in a woman in her forties with acute COVID-19. The specimen sequenced was PBMCs or T cells enriched from blood (not recorded which).

The DNA for the CDR3 is TGTGCCAGCAGCCAGGGACTAGCGGGGGGGGCCTACGAGCAGTACTTC. It codes for CASSQGLAGGAYEQYF. This sequence joins TRBV4-2 and TRBJ2-7, with TRBD2 identical over 16 bases. This CDR3 spans 16 amino acids. V lost 3 bases, J lost 2 bases, and 1 base stayed unmatched. Germline V gene lookup returns CDR1 LGHNA and CDR2 YNFKEQ.